These 5 T cell receptor beta chains originate from one sample sequenced in a study of beta chain features in type 1 diabetes (dated by TCRdb to 2016 to 2018). General study outcomes and caveats: A moderate but significant shortening of TCRB CDR3 length was observed in type 1 diabetes patients in all four CD4+ subsets.

Their recognized antigens are unknown. Libraries were prepared through the immunoSEQ multiplex PCR assay. The entire amount of isolated RNA was reverse transcribed using the High Capacity cDNA Reverse Transcription Kit, so the sequenced TCRB transcripts were expressed ones. TCRdb obtained this table from immuneACCESS and retained in-frame rearrangements with V and J assigned. These tables miss some clones; where compared with another copy, unresolved V genes account for less than half of the shortfall, and the remainder is unexplained. This sample is represented by 600,000 to 700,000 clones; around an eighth of them were singletons. The ten biggest clones cover about 0.11% of the sample. Sequencing was carried out using naive CD4+ T cells from blood. Taken with the paper, the label for cell subset or site translates to: true naive CD4+ T cells. All receptors come from a man younger than 40 with type 1 diabetes.

In its sample, this clone was seen once. V is TRBV10-3 and J is TRBJ2-7; 9 bases match TRBD1. The J segment lost 5 bases and the V segment lost 10 bases, leaving 9 bases of the junction unmatched. The CDR3 length is 13 residues. Germline CDR1 is ENHRY and CDR2 is SYGVKD. CDR3: CASSRDREDEQYF. CDR3 sequence (DNA): TGTGCCAGCAGCCGGGACAGGGAAGACGAGCAGTACTTC.

In its sample, this clone was seen a few times. The chain couples TRBV7-7 to TRBJ2-5; 8 bases line up with TRBD2. The CDR3 loop spans 13 amino acids. V shed 7 bases, J shed 4 bases, and the junction held 5 bases outside the gene matches. Germline V lookup: CDR1 SSHAT, CDR2 FNYEAQ (reference sequence). In DNA, the CDR3 is TGTGCCAGCACCGGGGGGGCCGGAGAGACCCAGTACTTC. Translating it yields CASTGGAGETQYF.

There are a few counts of this clone. The chain has TRBV29-1 and TRBJ2-7; D is unresolved. The CDR3 length is 13 residues. Germline loops: CDR1 SQVTM, CDR2 ANQGSEA. The V end was cut by 6 bases, the J end by 1 base, with 13 bases between. This CDR3 reads CSVYFTRSYEQYF. The CDR3 nucleotides are TGCAGCGTCTATTTCACACGTTCCTACGAGCAGTACTTC.

The V and J genes are TRBV15 and TRBJ1-4; perhaps TRBD1 as D (5 bases). CDR1 is LNHNV and CDR2 is YYDKDF in the germline V gene (reference sequence). The CDR3 consists of 15 residues. The V gene lost 5 bases and the J gene lost 8 bases, with 18 bases spanning the gap. DNA of the CDR3: TGTGCCACCAGCGGCGACAGACACAAACGGGAAAAACTGTTTTTT. Its translation is CATSGDRHKREKLFF.

In this sample, this clone turned up a few times. The chain recombines TRBV14 with TRBJ1-1; D gene unclear. CDR1 is SGHDN, CDR2 FVKESK, per germline. The germline V and J ends were trimmed by 0 bases and 4 bases, with 18 bases remaining between them. The length of the CDR3 is 17 residues. This CDR3 reads CASSQDKRAPWGTEAFF. The DNA for the CDR3 is TGTGCCAGCAGCCAAGATAAAAGGGCCCCTTGGGGCACTGAAGCTTTCTTT.